At least ten counts were recorded for the clone carrying this T cell receptor (beta chain). Its antigen remains unknown. Trimming left V 1 base short and J 0 bases short, with 13 bases between. The germline V gene encodes CDR1 DFQATT and CDR2 SNEGSKA (reference sequence). The CDR3 is 16 residues long. MiXCR, applied by TCRdb to the 5' RACE reads, yields one record per CDR3 protein. The data hold fewer than 1,500 distinct CDR3 sequences, with approximately 17% observed a single time. The data are from a study of spatial heterogeneity in lung cancer. Study-level findings and limits: Alpha chains reached an estimated coverage of approximately 6.5% of tumor T cells, and beta chains approximately 13%. One measure, the expanded intratumoral alpha and beta TCR count, tracked tumor mutation counts.

Time point here: sample taken at primary tumor resection. The donor population consisted of more than 55 patients with untreated, early-stage non-small cell lung cancer. Whole RNA, isolated from tumor, nontumor lung or frozen PBMC, was sequenced without prior sorting. This receptor was identified in a male donor with early-stage non-small cell lung cancer. Source: lung tumor tissue, taken at surgery. This chain links TRBV20-1 with TRBJ2-1; a possible D gene is TRBD2 (5 bases). In DNA form, the CDR3 reads TGCAGTGCTAGAGCTACGGACTCACGCTCCTACAATGAGCAGTTCTTC. As protein: CSARATDSRSYNEQFF.